The clone carrying this T cell receptor (beta chain) has a handful of counts. A read error may account for a junction end that differs from germline. Starting from approximately 470 ng of total RNA, TCR beta cDNA was produced with a primer in the constant region. Investigators got TCR beta libraries out of three nested multiplex PCR rounds, done with slightly modified ARM-PCR. Researchers ran the first two PCR rounds for approximately 10 cycles each with TRBV1-TRBV30 forward primers and a C-beta reverse primer. TCRdb redid the calling of the multiplex PCR reads with MiXCR, one entry per CDR3 protein. The sample gives fewer than 400,000 distinct CDR3 sequences, 65% of which show up once; approximately 9.4% is in the top ten. Blood RNA originated from unsorted whole blood, with germline DNA additionally extracted. The data are from a study of tumor-infiltrating lymphocytes in primary liver carcinoma.

The CDR3 sequence is 16 residues long. Germline CDR1 reads MNHNS; CDR2 reads SASEGT. Sample: peripheral blood. This receptor was obtained from a man in his forties with primary liver carcinoma and hepatitis B virus infection. The V and J genes are TRBV6-1 and TRBJ1-1; D is ambiguous. The CDR3 loop is CAGRPHSVGPNTEAFF. The DNA of the CDR3 is TGTGCCGGCAGACCCCATAGTGTTGGCCCGAACACTGAAGCTTTCTTT.